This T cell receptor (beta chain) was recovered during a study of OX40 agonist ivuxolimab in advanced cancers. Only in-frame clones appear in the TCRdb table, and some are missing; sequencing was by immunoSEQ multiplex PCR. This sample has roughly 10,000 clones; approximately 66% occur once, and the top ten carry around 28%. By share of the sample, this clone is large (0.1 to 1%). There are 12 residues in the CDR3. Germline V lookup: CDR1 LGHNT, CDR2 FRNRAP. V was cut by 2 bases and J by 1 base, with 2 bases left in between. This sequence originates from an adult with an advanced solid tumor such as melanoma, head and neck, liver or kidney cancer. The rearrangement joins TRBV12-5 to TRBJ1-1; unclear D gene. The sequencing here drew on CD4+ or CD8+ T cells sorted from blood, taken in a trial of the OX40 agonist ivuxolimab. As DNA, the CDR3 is TGTGCTAGTGGTTTGCCGAACACTGAAGCTTTCTTT. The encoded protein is CASGLPNTEAFF. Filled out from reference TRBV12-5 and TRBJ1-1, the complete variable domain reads DARVTQTPRHKVTEMGQEVTMRCQPILGHNTVFWYRQTMMQGLELLAYFRNRAPLDDSGMPKDRFSAEMPDATLATLKIQPSEPRDSAVYFCASGLPNTEAFFGQGTRLTVV.